The sample holds one count of the clone carrying this T cell receptor (beta chain). The target antigen is unknown. The junction shows a germline mismatch at one end, possibly a read error. This CDR3 spans 16 amino acids. Germline CDR1 is LGHNT and CDR2 is FRNRAP. The data derive from a study of tumor-infiltrating lymphocytes in primary liver carcinoma. Whole-study results and caveats: The top-250-clone fraction was significantly higher in tumors than in blood (p = 0.039).

TCR beta cDNA was reverse-transcribed from 450 to 500 ng of total RNA. The reaction used a constant-region primer and ProtoScript II reverse transcriptase. ARM-PCR, slightly modified, supplied the TCR beta libraries through three nested multiplex PCR rounds. TRBV1-TRBV30 forward primers and a C-beta reverse primer were used in the first two PCR rounds, which each ran for approximately 11 cycles. TCRdb reanalysed the multiplex PCR reads using MiXCR and keeps one entry per CDR3 protein. The repertoire consists of around 99,000 distinct CDR3 sequences, with approximately 68% occurring once and the leading ten covering roughly 27%. DNA and RNA were both co-extracted from approximately 20-30 mg of bulk tissue that had not been sorted. Chronic HBV infection, untreated so far, was present in the patients.

V and J are TRBV12-5 and TRBJ2-2; D may be TRBD1 or TRBD2 (6 bases each). The TCR originated in a man aged 40-50 years with primary liver carcinoma and hepatitis B virus infection. The sample comprised tumor-adjacent normal liver tissue. The CDR3 loop reads CASSLPGATSTGELIF. CDR3 nucleotides: TGTGCTAGTAGTCTTCCGGGGGCCACGAGCACCGGGGAGCTGATTTTT.